The clone carrying this T cell receptor (beta chain) has just one count. Profiled with immunoSEQ multiplex PCR; TCRdb holds only in-frame clones, not every one. The sample lists some 130,000 clones; around 90% were seen once. The data were taken from a study of control samples from healthy donors and cancer patients. Sequenced material: blood. This clonotype originated in a man aged 35 to 55 in good health.

The CDR3 coding sequence is TGTGCCAGCAGCCCCACAGGCATTCTCTCCGAGCAGTACTTC. Translated, it gives CASSPTGILSEQYF. This chain connects TRBV7-2 to TRBJ2-7; TRBD1 is a possible D gene (5 bases). The CDR3 spans 14 residues. Trimming pared 5 bases from V and 6 bases from J, leaving 17 bases between. In germline, CDR1 is SGHTA, CDR2 FQGNSA.